What follows describes a single T cell receptor beta chain. The data belong to a study of blood T cell repertoires in COVID-19. Background on the study: Collection of acute and convalescent COVID-19 samples took place in the United States, Italy and Spain. Sources were T cells, B-cell-depleted T cells, or PBMCs; the material itself was cDNA or gDNA.

V shed 6 bases and J shed 0 bases, with 21 bases lying between them. The CDR3 length is 18 residues. Germline V CDR1 and CDR2: KGHSH, LQKENI. Authors' methods: Amplification of reference gene primers provided the estimated nucleated cell counts. Repertoires were generated with immunoSEQ multiplex PCR, while TCRdb's copy carries only in-frame clones and drops some. The V and J calls and clone size are taken from that table; D and trimming were inferred from the DNA. The data contain about 270,000 clones, 83% of them singletons. This sequence was found in a woman in her forties or fifties who had recovered from COVID-19. The chain uses TRBV18 and TRBJ1-3; a possible D gene is TRBD1 (5 bases). The sample comprised peripheral blood. CDR3 amino acids: CASSLLDNRLSSGNTIYF. The DNA of the CDR3 is TGTGCCAGCTCCCTCCTCGATAACAGGCTTTCCTCTGGAAACACCATATATTTT.